A single T cell receptor (beta chain) is shown here with its context. Antigen specificity is unknown. The V end lost 7 bases, the J end lost 2 bases, and 12 bases lay between the germline ends. The CDR3 runs to 14 residues. CD4+CD45RO+CD25- cells were isolated as memory CD4+ T cells. General study points: The TCR gene usage of tumor memory CD4+ T cells clustered together with blood and lymph node memory CD4+ cells and with lymph node naive CD4+ cells. Greatest tumor Treg TCR overlap was with tumor naive CD4+ cells.

TCRdb itself ran the 5' RACE reads through MiXCR, one entry per CDR3 protein. The sample yields just under 65,000 distinct CDR3 sequences, around a fifth seen once. The chain employs TRBV12-3 or TRBV12-4 and TRBJ1-5, with D possibly TRBD1 on 5 matching bases. The source material was memory CD4+ T cells sorted from a lymph node. The sample's subset: memory CD4+ T cells, CD4+CD45RO+CD25-. The TCR comes from a female donor with breast cancer. As DNA, the CDR3 is TGTGCCAGCAAACGCGGGACGGGCAATCAGCCCCAGCATTTT. The encoded protein is CASKRGTGNQPQHF.